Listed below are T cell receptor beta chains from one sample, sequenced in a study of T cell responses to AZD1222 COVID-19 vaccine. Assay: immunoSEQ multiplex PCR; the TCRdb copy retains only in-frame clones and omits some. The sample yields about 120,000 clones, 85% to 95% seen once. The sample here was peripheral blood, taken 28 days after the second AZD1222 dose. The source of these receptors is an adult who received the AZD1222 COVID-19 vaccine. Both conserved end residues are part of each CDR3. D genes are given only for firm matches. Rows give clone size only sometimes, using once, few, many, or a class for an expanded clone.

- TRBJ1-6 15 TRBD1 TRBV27 CASSPHRGPNSPLHF TGTGCCAGCAGTCCGCACAGGGGTCCTAATTCACCCCTCCACTTT
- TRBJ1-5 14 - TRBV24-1 CATSPGDSNQPQHF TGTGCCACCAGCCCGGGTGATAGCAATCAGCCCCAGCATTTT
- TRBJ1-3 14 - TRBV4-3 CASSQDRRGNTIYF TGCGCCAGCAGCCAAGATCGCAGGGGAAACACCATATATTTT
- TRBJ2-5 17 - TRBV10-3 CAISEGVAHPGQETQYF TGTGCCATCAGTGAGGGGGTTGCCCACCCAGGGCAAGAGACCCAGTACTTC
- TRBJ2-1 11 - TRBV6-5 CASSYSDEQFF TGTGCCAGCAGTTACTCCGATGAGCAGTTCTTC
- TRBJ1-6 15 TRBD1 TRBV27 CASSVMTGGNSPLHF TGTGCCAGCAGTGTTATGACAGGGGGTAATTCACCCCTCCACTTT
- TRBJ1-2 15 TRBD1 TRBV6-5 CASSYTSDRAEGYTF TGTGCCAGCAGTTACACTTCAGACAGGGCGGAGGGCTACACCTTC
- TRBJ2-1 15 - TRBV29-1 CSVEAGGRAYNEQFF TGCAGCGTTGAAGCCGGAGGCAGGGCCTATAATGAGCAGTTCTTC
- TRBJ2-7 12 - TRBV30 CAWEAKPYEQYF TGTGCCTGGGAGGCCAAACCCTACGAGCAGTACTTC
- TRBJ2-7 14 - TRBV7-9 CASSLEPSSYEQYF TGTGCCAGCAGCTTAGAACCGAGCTCCTACGAGCAGTACTTC
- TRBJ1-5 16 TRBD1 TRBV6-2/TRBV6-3 CASSYYRGRVNQPQHF TGTGCCAGCAGTTACTACAGGGGGCGCGTCAATCAGCCCCAGCATTTT
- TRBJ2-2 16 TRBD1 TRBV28 CASSPWTGGSAGELFF TGTGCCAGCAGTCCTTGGACAGGGGGAAGCGCCGGGGAGCTGTTTTTT
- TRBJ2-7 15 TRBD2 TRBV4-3 CASSHILAGVHEQYF TGCGCCAGCAGCCACATCCTAGCGGGGGTCCACGAGCAGTACTTC
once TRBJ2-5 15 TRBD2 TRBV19 CASSILAGGMETQYF TGTGCCAGTAGTATTCTTGCGGGGGGGATGGAGACCCAGTACTTC
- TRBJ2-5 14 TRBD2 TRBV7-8 CASSVAGAQETQYF TGTGCCAGCAGCGTAGCGGGGGCCCAAGAGACCCAGTACTTC
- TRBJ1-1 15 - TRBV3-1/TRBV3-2 CASSQVWVGRTEAFF TGTGCCAGCAGCCAAGTTTGGGTGGGGAGGACTGAAGCTTTCTTT
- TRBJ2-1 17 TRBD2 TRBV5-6 CASSSGTSGLRGNEQFF TGTGCCAGCAGCTCCGGGACTAGCGGGCTCAGGGGGAATGAGCAGTTCTTC
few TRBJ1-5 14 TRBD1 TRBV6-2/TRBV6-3 CASSLDRDRQPQHF TGTGCCAGCAGCCTGGACAGGGACCGTCAGCCCCAGCATTTT
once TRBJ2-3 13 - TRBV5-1 CASRAGSLDTQYF TGCGCCAGCAGGGCAGGGTCCTTAGATACGCAGTATTTT
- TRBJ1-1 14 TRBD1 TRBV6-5 CASSDRALNLEAFF TGTGCCAGCAGCGACAGGGCTCTAAACCTTGAAGCTTTCTTT
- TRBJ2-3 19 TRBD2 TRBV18 CASSPPPGLAGVSTDTQYF TGTGCCAGCTCACCTCCCCCGGGACTAGCGGGGGTGAGCACAGATACGCAGTATTTT
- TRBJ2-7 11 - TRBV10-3 CAISEGPSAYF TGTGCCATCAGCGAGGGGCCCAGCGCGTACTTC
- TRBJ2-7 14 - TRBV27 CASSPLGVTYEQYF TGTGCCAGCAGTCCTTTGGGCGTGACTTACGAGCAGTACTTC
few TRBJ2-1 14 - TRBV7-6 CASSLTLADNEQFF TGTGCCAGCAGCTTGACATTGGCGGACAATGAGCAGTTCTTC
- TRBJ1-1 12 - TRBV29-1 CSVDSQNTEAFF TGCAGCGTTGACAGCCAGAACACTGAAGCTTTCTTT
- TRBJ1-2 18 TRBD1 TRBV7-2 CASSLFLGTASHMYGYTF TGTGCCAGCAGCTTATTTTTAGGGACAGCCTCGCACATGTATGGCTACACCTTC
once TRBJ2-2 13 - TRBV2 CASKHRVTGELFF TGTGCCAGCAAACACAGGGTCACCGGGGAGCTGTTTTTT
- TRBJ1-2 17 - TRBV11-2 CASSLLARVSTNYGYTF TGTGCCAGCAGCTTATTGGCGAGGGTTTCCACTAACTATGGCTACACCTTC